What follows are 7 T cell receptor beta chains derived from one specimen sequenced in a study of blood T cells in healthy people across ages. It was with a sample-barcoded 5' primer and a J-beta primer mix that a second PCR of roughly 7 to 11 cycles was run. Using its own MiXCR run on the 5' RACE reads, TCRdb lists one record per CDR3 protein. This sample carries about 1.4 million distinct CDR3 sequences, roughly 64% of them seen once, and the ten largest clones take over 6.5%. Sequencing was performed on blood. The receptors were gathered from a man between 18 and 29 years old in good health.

The CDR3 DNA is TGCGCCAGCAGCTCAGCAGAGGGGCCTTACGAGCAGTACTTC. Its translation: CASSSAEGPYEQYF. This sequence joins TRBV5-1 and TRBJ2-7, with D possibly called TRBD1 or TRBD2 (5 bases each). Germline-derived CDR1 and CDR2 are SGHRS and YFSETQ. The germline V and J ends were trimmed by 3 bases and 4 bases, with 14 bases remaining between them. This CDR3 is built from 14 residues.

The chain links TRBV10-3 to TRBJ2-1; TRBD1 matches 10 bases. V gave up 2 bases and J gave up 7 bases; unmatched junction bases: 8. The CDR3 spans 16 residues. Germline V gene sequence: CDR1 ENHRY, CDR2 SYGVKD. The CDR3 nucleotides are TGTGCCATCAGTGAGGTGCCGATGGGACAGGGGAATGAGCAGTTCTTC. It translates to CAISEVPMGQGNEQFF.

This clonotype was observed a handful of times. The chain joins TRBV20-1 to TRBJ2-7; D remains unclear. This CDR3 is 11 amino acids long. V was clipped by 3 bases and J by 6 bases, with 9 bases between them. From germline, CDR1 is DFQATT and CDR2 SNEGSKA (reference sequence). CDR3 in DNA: TGCAGTGCTAGGGCCGGAGCCGAGCAGTACTTC. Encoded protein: CSARAGAEQYF.

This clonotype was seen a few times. DNA of the CDR3: TGTGCCAGCAGTTTAGGGGGCGTTGGGGTCCTGCCCCAGTTCTTC. This encodes CASSLGGVGVLPQFF. V usage is TRBV27 and J usage is TRBJ2-1; the D gene is possibly TRBD1 (6 bases). The CDR3 runs to 15 residues. Trimming stripped 2 bases from V and 13 bases from J, with 21 bases between. Looked up from germline, CDR1 is MNHEY and CDR2 is SMNVEV (reference sequence).

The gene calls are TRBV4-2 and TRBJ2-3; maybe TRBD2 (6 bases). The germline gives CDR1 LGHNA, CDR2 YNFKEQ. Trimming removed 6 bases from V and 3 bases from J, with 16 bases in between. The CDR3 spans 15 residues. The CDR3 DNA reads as TGTGCCAGCAGTGGAGGACTACGTTCTACAGATACGCAGTATTTT. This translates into CASSGGLRSTDTQYF.

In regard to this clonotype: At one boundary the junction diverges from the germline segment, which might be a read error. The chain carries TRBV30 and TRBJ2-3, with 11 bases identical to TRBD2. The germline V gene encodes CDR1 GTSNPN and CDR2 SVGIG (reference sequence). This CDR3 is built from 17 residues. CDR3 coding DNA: TGTGCCTGGATAAGGGGAATACTAGCGGGAGTAACAGATGCGCAGTATTTT. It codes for CAWIRGILAGVTDAQYF. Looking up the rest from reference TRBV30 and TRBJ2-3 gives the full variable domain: SQTIHQWPATLVQPVGSPLSLECTVEGTSNPNLYWYRQAAGRGLQLLFYSVGIGQISSEVPQNLSASRPQDRQFILSSKKLLLSDSGFYLCAWIRGILAGVTDAQYFGPGTRLTVL.

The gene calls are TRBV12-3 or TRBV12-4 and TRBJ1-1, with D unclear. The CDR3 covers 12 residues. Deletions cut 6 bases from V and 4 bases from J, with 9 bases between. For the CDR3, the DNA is TGTGCCAGCAGGCGGTGGTCCACTGAAGCTTTCTTT. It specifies CASRRWSTEAFF.